This TCR beta chain stems from a study of blood T cell repertoires in COVID-19. Study in general: The origin of the acute and convalescent COVID-19 samples was the United States, Italy and Spain. PBMCs, B-cell-depleted T cells, or T cells were the source of the cDNA or gDNA that made up the material.

Original processing methods: Scientists estimated how many nucleated cells there were by amplifying reference gene primers. Sequencing was performed with immunoSEQ multiplex PCR; in TCRdb, only in-frame clones are kept and a portion is missing. Clonal size and the V and J genes are those of that table, whereas D and trimming came from the DNA. The table records 40,000 to 45,000 clones, more than 90% of them present only once. The germline CDR1 and CDR2 sequences are SGHTA and FQGNSA. The CDR3 extends over 12 amino acids. In the case of this clone: The junction differs from germline at one of its ends, possibly a read error.

The specimen sequenced was peripheral blood. The TCR sequence derives from a human donor in a cohort sampled during active COVID-19. V usage is TRBV7-2 and J usage is TRBJ2-7, with TRBD1 identical over 8 bases. The CDR3 DNA reads as TGTGCCAGCAGCTTAGAGACAGGGGCCATGGACTTC. Its protein is CASSLETGAMDF.